This T cell receptor beta chain was captured in a study of HIV-infected children after antiretroviral therapy interruption. The wider study: All children had CD4+ count above 500 and viral load below 50 copies/ml. Broader study findings: Some non-naive CD45RA+ T cells might be present among sorted naive cells.

Treatment given: PENTA 11 planned treatment interruption arm or continuous ART arm. Sorting from thawed PBMCs isolated naive CD4+ CD45RA+ CD45RO- T cells. This clonotype was observed at least ten times. Its antigen is still unknown. RNA-based 3' RACE libraries used unique molecular identifiers. TCRdb used MiXCR to reprocess the 3' RACE reads, holding one entry per CDR3 protein. The sample gives 45,000 to 50,000 distinct CDR3 sequences, around 4.1% of which show up once; 0.7% is in the top ten. The receptor's source is a pool of human donors with HIV. The source material was CD45RA+ CD4+ T cells from PBMCs, pooled from several time points, sampled from a donor given antiretroviral therapy, either interrupted or continuous. As to subset: naive CD4+ CD45RA+ CD45RO- T cells.

This CDR3 is CASSLGNEQYF. The CDR3, as DNA: TGTGCCAGCAGCTTAGGGAACGAGCAGTACTTC. V usage is TRBV11-2 and J usage is TRBJ2-7; no firm D call. The germline V gene has CDR1 SGHAT and CDR2 FQNNGV. Trimming pared 1 base from V and 5 bases from J, leaving 3 bases between. The CDR3 contains 11 residues.